These 7 T cell receptor beta chains were sequenced from one sample in a study of Graves' ophthalmopathy and Graves' hyperthyroidism. Amplification of the TCR beta CDR3 regions used RNA transcripts (as template). HTBI-primed RT-PCR formed the first round, and a multiplex PCR formed the second. TCRdb recomputed calls from the multiplex PCR reads with MiXCR, one row per CDR3 protein. Of 350,000 or so distinct CDR3 sequences in the sample, roughly 16% were seen once. The sequenced sample consisted of peripheral blood. These TCRs come from an adult man with Graves' ophthalmopathy.

The J gene is TRBJ2-7, the V gene TRBV28; 7 nucleotides match TRBD2. Losses at the gene ends were 5 bases for V and 3 bases for J; bases not matched to a gene: 13. Germline CDR1 is MDHEN and CDR2 is SYDVKM. The length of the CDR3 is 16 residues. CDR3: CASSPFGEGYVYEQYF. The CDR3 nucleotides are TGTGCCAGCAGTCCCTTTGGGGAGGGCTACGTCTACGAGCAGTACTTC.

This clonotype was seen repeatedly, ten times or more. The chain recombines TRBV7-9 with TRBJ2-7; the D is unclear. Germline V gene data show CDR1 as SEHNR and CDR2 as FQNEAQ (reference sequence). The germline V and J ends were trimmed by 1 base and 5 bases, with 15 bases remaining between them. The CDR3 totals 15 residues. CDR3 region: CASSLVGSSTDEQYF. DNA of the CDR3: TGTGCCAGCAGCTTAGTCGGCAGTTCTACGGACGAGCAGTACTTC.

The genes are TRBV7-8 and TRBJ1-6; D not resolved. The CDR3 is 16 residues long. Trimming cost V 1 base and J 4 bases, with 11 bases left between them. Germline CDR1 and CDR2: SGHVS and FQNEAQ. CDR3 amino acids: CASSLDGDIYNSPLHF. The CDR3 nucleotides are TGTGCCAGCAGCTTAGATGGGGATATATATAATTCACCCCTCCACTTT.

There are many counts of this clonotype. This chain connects TRBV19 to TRBJ1-5, with D perhaps matching TRBD1 (5 bases). Germline V CDR1 and CDR2: LNHDA, SQIVND (reference sequence). V lost 3 bases, J lost 6 bases, and 15 bases lay in between. This CDR3 has 15 amino acids. The CDR3, as DNA: TGTGCCAGTAGTATCCCGGGACTTGGGAGTCAGCCCCAGCATTTT. Translating gives CASSIPGLGSQPQHF.

J is TRBJ2-5 and V is TRBV6-4; 10 nucleotides match TRBD2. This CDR3 has 13 amino acids. V dropped 8 bases and J dropped 1; count of bases not matched to a gene: 1. The V gene's germline CDR1 is MRHNA and CDR2 SNTAGT. Written as DNA, the CDR3 is TGTGCCAGCCAGCGGGGGGGCCAAGAGACCCAGTACTTC. This sequence encodes CASQRGGQETQYF.

This clonotype was found many times. The chain employs TRBV20-1 and TRBJ1-6, with D tentatively TRBD1 (5 bases). CDR3 size: 16 residues. Trimming took off 0 bases at V and 6 bases at J, with 15 bases between the two ends. Germline CDR1 DFQATT, CDR2 SNEGSKA (reference sequence). The CDR3 reads CSARDLSGDPNSPLHF. Written as DNA, the CDR3 is TGCAGTGCTAGAGATCTTTCGGGGGACCCTAATTCACCCCTCCACTTT.

This clonotype appeared many times. The chain links TRBV6-1 to TRBJ2-2; 7 nucleotides align to TRBD1. V gave up 5 bases and J gave up 1 base; unmatched junction bases: 7. The CDR3 runs to 16 residues. Germline CDR1 MNHNS, CDR2 SASEGT. Here the CDR3 reads CASSPTRGRNTGELFF. The DNA of the CDR3 is TGTGCCAGCAGTCCCACCAGGGGGAGGAACACCGGGGAGCTGTTTTTT.